These 10 T cell receptor beta chains came from one sample sequenced in a study of blood T cells in healthy people across ages. With a J-beta primer mix and a sample-barcoded 5' primer, a second PCR ran roughly 7 to 11 cycles. TCRdb itself ran the 5' RACE reads through MiXCR, one entry per CDR3 protein. In the table there are 500,000 to 600,000 distinct CDR3 sequences, about 26% of which are singletons. Sequences were obtained from blood. The origin of the receptors is a woman aged 65 to 85 in good health.

This clonotype was recorded a few times. At one end, the junction sequence differs from germline, possibly due to a read error. The chain combines TRBV5-1 with TRBJ2-4; D is perhaps TRBD1 or TRBD2 (5 bases each). The CDR3 is 14 residues long. Germline V CDR1 and CDR2: SGHRS, YFSETQ. The CDR3 protein is CACSSGTAKNIQYF. The CDR3 nucleotides are TGCGCCTGCAGCTCGGGGACAGCCAAAAACATTCAGTACTTC.

The chain employs TRBV20-1 and TRBJ2-1, with 8 positions matching TRBD2. The CDR3 is 12 residues long. Germline trimming cut 6 bases from V and 7 bases from J; bases unmatched to any gene: 5. The germline gives CDR1 DFQATT, CDR2 SNEGSKA (reference sequence). CDR3 protein: CSAPGGGNEQFF. The CDR3 nucleotides read TGCAGTGCCCCCGGGGGGGGTAATGAGCAGTTCTTC.

This clonotype showed up just a few times. V and J are TRBV7-9 and TRBJ2-3, with 8 bases matching TRBD2. V lost 5 bases, J lost 11 bases, and 18 bases stayed unmatched. Germline V gene sequence: CDR1 SEHNR, CDR2 FQNEAQ (reference sequence). This CDR3 has 16 amino acids. The CDR3 loop is CASSPAGGVAGTLQYF. The CDR3 DNA reads TGTGCCAGCAGCCCTGCCGGGGGGGTTGCCGGGACCTTGCAGTATTTT.

The CDR3, as DNA: TGTGCCACCAGCAGAGATCCAGGGCCCCAGCCCCAGCATTTT. Translation: CATSRDPGPQPQHF. The chain joins TRBV15 to TRBJ1-5, with a tentative D call TRBD1 (5 bases). Trimming removed 0 bases from V and 7 bases from J, with 10 bases in between. The germline CDR1 and CDR2 sequences are LNHNV and YYDKDF (reference sequence). This CDR3 is built from 14 residues. The full variable domain, completed using reference TRBV15 and TRBJ1-5, is DAMVIQNPRYQVTQFGKPVTLSCSQTLNHNVMYWYQQKSSQAPKLLFHYYDKDFNNEADTPDNFQSRRPNTSFCFLDIRSPGLGDTAMYLCATSRDPGPQPQHFGDGTRLSIL.

The V and J genes are TRBV6-1 and TRBJ1-2, with a possible D match to TRBD1 (6 bases). Trimming took off 6 bases at V and 3 bases at J, with 20 bases between the two ends. Germline values: CDR1 MNHNS, CDR2 SASEGT. The length of the CDR3 is 16 residues. DNA of the CDR3: TGTGCCAGCAGCAGGGACAACTCTGGGGCCTACTATGGCTACACCTTC. Encoded protein: CASSRDNSGAYYGYTF.

This clonotype was detected only a few times. This chain uses TRBV6-2 or TRBV6-3 with TRBJ2-1, with a weak D call TRBD2 (6 bases). Germline lookup yields CDR1 MNHEY and CDR2 SVGEGT. The CDR3 covers 14 residues. The germline V and J ends were trimmed by 7 bases and 3 bases, with 13 bases remaining between them. CDR3 nucleotide sequence: TGTGCCAGCATGGACGATAGCGGCTACAATGAGCAGTTCTTC. Translated, it gives CASMDDSGYNEQFF.

This clonotype was seen a few times. This sequence joins TRBV4-1 and TRBJ2-1, with 10 bases identical to TRBD1. Judging by the DNA end, TRBJ2-5 fits better; the J call may be wrong. Per germline, CDR1 MGHRA and CDR2 YSYEKL. This CDR3 region has 15 residues. CDR3 nucleotides: TGCGCCAGCAGCCTCTCGGGACAGGGGAGGGAGACCCAGTACTTC. This encodes CASSLSGQGRETQYF.

This clonotype has more than one count but fewer than ten. The V call is TRBV20-1, the J call TRBJ1-3, with D perhaps matching TRBD1 (5 bases). Per the germline V gene, CDR1 is DFQATT and CDR2 is SNEGSKA (reference sequence). With 3 bases removed from V and 8 bases from J, the gap between germline ends came to 14 bases. The CDR3 is 13 residues long. The CDR3 nucleotides read TGCAGTGCTAGGGGGGATCGCGGGGACACCATATATTTT. Its protein product is CSARGDRGDTIYF.

V usage is TRBV7-2 and J usage is TRBJ1-1, with D maybe TRBD1 (5 bases). The CDR3 is 14 amino acids. The V end lost 5 bases, the J end lost 7 bases, and 17 bases lay between the germline ends. Germline V lookup: CDR1 SGHTA, CDR2 FQGNSA. CDR3 nucleotides: TGTGCCAGCAGCCTAGGGCCGTGGGGCGGTGAAGCTTTCTTT. This sequence encodes CASSLGPWGGEAFF.

This clonotype was observed once. This chain joins TRBV7-2 and TRBJ1-1, with a weak D call TRBD1 (6 bases). Trimming shortened V by 2 bases and J by 6 bases, and 13 bases separated the two germline ends. This CDR3 is built from 14 residues. Germline values: CDR1 SGHTA, CDR2 FQGNSA. In DNA form, the CDR3 reads TGTGCCAGCAGCTTATCGGGGGCGAGCGCTGAAGCTTTCTTT. It translates to CASSLSGASAEAFF. The full variable domain, rest sourced from reference TRBV7-2 and TRBJ1-1, is GAGVSQSPSNKVTEKGKDVELRCDPISGHTALYWYRQSLGQGLEFLIYFQGNSAPDKSGLPSDRFSAERTGGSVSTLTIQRTQQEDSAVYLCASSLSGASAEAFFGQGTRLTVV.